The 25 T cell receptor beta chains given below trace back to one sample, sequenced in a study of T cells in Graves' hyperthyroidism and ophthalmopathy. Regions amplified from RNA transcripts were the TCR beta CDR3 regions. HTBI primers were the set used in a first-round RT-PCR of the TCR CDR3. One entry per CDR3 protein results from TCRdb running MiXCR on the multiplex PCR reads. The table records 650,000 to 700,000 distinct CDR3 sequences, roughly 17% of them present only once. The material sequenced was blood. These receptors were obtained from a middle-aged man with Graves' hyperthyroidism.

The CDR3 spells CASSRGTGFGEQFF. As DNA, the CDR3 is TGTGCCAGTAGTAGGGGGACCGGGTTCGGCGAGCAGTTCTTC. The chain has TRBV19 and TRBJ2-1; D is perhaps TRBD1 or TRBD2 (5 bases each). The ends were cut back, 4 bases at V and 10 bases at J, with 17 bases in the middle. The CDR3 contains 14 residues. Germline V CDR1 and CDR2: LNHDA, SQIVND (reference sequence).

In this sample, this clonotype turned up a few times. The chain carries TRBV4-1 and TRBJ1-5; no clear D. This CDR3 region has 15 residues. The germline V gene has CDR1 MGHRA and CDR2 YSYEKL. Between the trimmed V and J ends, which lost 1 base and 4 bases, there was a span of 11 bases. CDR3 sequence reads: CASSQGDTRNQPQHF. The CDR3 coding sequence is TGCGCCAGCAGCCAAGGAGACACTCGGAATCAGCCCCAGCATTTT.

This clonotype was detected many times. The rearrangement links TRBV30 to TRBJ1-1, with 9 bases fitting TRBD1. CDR3 size: 15 residues. V was clipped by 4 bases and J by 3 bases; unmatched bases: 9. Per the germline V gene, CDR1 is GTSNPN and CDR2 is SVGIG (reference sequence). The CDR3 is CAWKPRDRVHTEAFF. Written as DNA, the CDR3 is TGTGCCTGGAAGCCCCGGGACAGGGTTCACACTGAAGCTTTCTTT.

This clonotype was observed many times. The chain joins TRBV14 to TRBJ2-7; perhaps TRBD2 as D (6 bases). The CDR3 extends over 14 amino acids. Trimming left V 4 bases short and J 4 bases short, with 14 bases between. Germline V gene lookup returns CDR1 SGHDN and CDR2 FVKESK. As DNA, the CDR3 is TGTGCCAGCAGCCTGGACTACAAACCGTACGAGCAGTACTTC. It encodes CASSLDYKPYEQYF.

This clonotype has a count of ten or more. The chain carries TRBV12-3 or TRBV12-4 and TRBJ2-3; 8 bases agree with TRBD2. Losses at the gene ends were 5 bases for V and 4 bases for J; bases not matched to a gene: 11. CDR3 length: 16 amino acids. CDR3 DNA: TGTGCCAGCAGTCCCCCTTGGGCTAGCGGGTCAGATACGCAGTATTTT. Translation gives CASSPPWASGSDTQYF.

This clonotype turned up a few times. This sequence joins TRBV19 and TRBJ2-1; D is perhaps TRBD2 (6 bases). Trimming removed 9 bases from V and 8 bases from J, with 17 bases in between. CDR1 LNHDA and CDR2 SQIVND come from the germline V gene (reference sequence). The CDR3 is 13 residues long. CDR3 bases: TGTGCCAGCCGGACGGAGGGCCGCTATGAGCAGTTCTTC. This sequence encodes CASRTEGRYEQFF.

For this clonotype: Sequence at one end of the junction differs from germline and may be a read error. The chain uses TRBV6-4 and TRBJ2-2, with D unclear. The germline V gene encodes CDR1 MRHNA and CDR2 SNTAGT. This CDR3 comprises 13 residues. Here the CDR3 reads CASSMTPTRELFF. In nucleotides, the CDR3 is TGTGCCAGCAGCATGACACCCACCAGGGAGCTGTTTTTT.

V and J are TRBV24-1 and TRBJ2-2, with D possibly matching TRBD1 (5 bases). Deletions cut 0 bases from V and 6 bases from J, with 16 bases between. Germline V gene lookup returns CDR1 KGHDR and CDR2 SFDVKD. The CDR3 length is 17 residues. The CDR3 reads CATSDLGQGNVAGELFF. CDR3 DNA sequence: TGTGCCACCAGTGATTTGGGGCAGGGAAATGTCGCCGGGGAGCTGTTTTTT.

A remark on this clonotype: One junction end disagrees with the germline gene, perhaps due to a read error. The chain carries TRBV11-2 and TRBJ1-4, with D possibly TRBD1 on 6 matching bases. CDR1 is SGHAT, CDR2 FQNNGV, per germline. This CDR3 has 16 residues. For the CDR3, the DNA is TGTGCCAGCAGCTTAGTTCCCTGGGGGGCTAATGAAAGACTGTTTTTT. This translates into CASSLVPWGANERLFF.

This clonotype was seen more than once but under ten times. The V call is TRBV7-9, the J call TRBJ2-4; D unresolved. From germline, CDR1 is SEHNR and CDR2 FQNEAQ (reference sequence). The length of the CDR3 is 12 residues. The V and J ends lost 5 bases and 12 bases respectively, with 14 bases between them. The CDR3 DNA is TGTGCCAGCAGCCTTCAAAGAAGAGCTCAGTACTTC. This sequence encodes CASSLQRRAQYF.

Only a few counts were recorded for this clonotype. The chain has TRBV6-5 and TRBJ2-4, with no clear D. Per germline, CDR1 MNHEY and CDR2 SVGAGI. The germline V and J ends were trimmed by 5 bases and 0 bases, with 8 bases remaining between them. This CDR3 is built from 14 residues. CDR3 DNA sequence: TGTGCCAGCAGTACTACAGAAGCCAAAAACATTCAGTACTTC. Its protein is CASSTTEAKNIQYF.

This clonotype occurred a few times. This chain uses TRBV7-2 with TRBJ2-1; the match to TRBD2 covers 10 bases. There are 18 residues in the CDR3. Germline V gene data show CDR1 as SGHTA and CDR2 as FQGNSA. V lost 4 bases and J lost 8; bases outside the gene matches: 17. The CDR3, as DNA: TGTGCCAGCAGCTCGCGGACTAGCGGCACCACCTTTTGGGATGAGCAGTTCTTC. Translated, it gives CASSSRTSGTTFWDEQFF.

At least ten counts were recorded for this clonotype. The chain combines TRBV7-3 with TRBJ2-3, with 7 bases matching TRBD2. V was clipped by 4 bases and J by 5 bases; unmatched bases: 15. There are 17 residues in the CDR3. Germline CDR1 and CDR2: SGHTA and FQGTGA. The CDR3 DNA reads TGTGCCAGCAGCTCTAGCGGCCCTACCGTAGAAGAAGATACGCAGTATTTT. This encodes CASSSSGPTVEEDTQYF.

This clonotype was found a few times. The CDR3 is CAWSVKEYRDTQYF. Here the CDR3 DNA reads TGTGCCTGGAGTGTAAAGGAGTATAGAGATACGCAGTATTTT. J is TRBJ2-3 and V is TRBV30; D not certain. CDR1 GTSNPN and CDR2 SVGIG come from the germline V gene (reference sequence). The V gene lost 0 bases and the J gene lost 5 bases, with 12 bases spanning the gap. The length of the CDR3 is 14 residues.

This clonotype appeared many times. The V call is TRBV6-2 or TRBV6-3, the J call TRBJ2-7, with 10 bases aligning to TRBD2. CDR1 MNHEY and CDR2 SVGEGT come from the germline V gene. V lost 0 bases and J lost 7; bases outside the gene matches: 6. The CDR3 has 15 amino acids. For the CDR3, the DNA is TGTGCCAGCAGTTACTCAGCTAGCGGGAGCCGAGAGCAGTACTTC. Encoded protein: CASSYSASGSREQYF.

In the case of this clonotype: Its ends do not fully match the called genes, so a read error is possible. J is TRBJ2-3 and V is TRBV5-1; the D is unclear. CDR1 and CDR2 (germline): SGHRS, YFSETQ. The CDR3 is 15 amino acids. The CDR3 sequence is CASSLALARTDTRYF. DNA of the CDR3: TGCGCCAGCAGCTTGGCCCTCGCTCGCACAGATACGCGGTATTTT.

This clonotype was recorded many times. V and J are TRBV28 and TRBJ2-7; no definite D call. Germline V gene data show CDR1 as MDHEN and CDR2 as SYDVKM. V was clipped by 5 bases and J by 0 bases, with 14 bases between them. This CDR3 is built from 15 residues. Here the CDR3 reads CASSGGGWGSYEQYF. CDR3 DNA sequence: TGTGCCAGCAGTGGCGGCGGCTGGGGCTCCTACGAGCAGTACTTC.

There are a few counts of this clonotype. The rearrangement joins TRBV30 to TRBJ2-1; the match to TRBD2 covers 9 bases. Trimming cost V 3 bases and J 1 base; bases outside gene matches: 7. CDR1 GTSNPN and CDR2 SVGIG come from the germline V gene (reference sequence). The CDR3 covers 16 residues. The CDR3 region has the DNA TGTGCCTGGAGGGGCCGACTAGCGGAATCCTACAATGAGCAGTTCTTC. As protein: CAWRGRLAESYNEQFF.

This clonotype was counted many times. The chain uses TRBV28 and TRBJ2-2; 8 bases map to TRBD1. CDR1 and CDR2 (germline): MDHEN, SYDVKM. With 6 bases clipped from V and 0 bases from J, the junction kept 3 bases outside the gene matches. The CDR3 runs to 15 residues. CDR3 DNA: TGTGCCAGCAGGATGACAGGGGCGAACACCGGGGAGCTGTTTTTT. This encodes CASRMTGANTGELFF.

This clonotype has a handful of counts. The rearrangement links TRBV20-1 to TRBJ2-7; no definite D call. The CDR3 spans 16 residues. The germline CDR1 and CDR2 sequences are DFQATT and SNEGSKA (reference sequence). Trimming pared 0 bases from V and 1 base from J, leaving 16 bases between. CDR3 coding DNA: TGCAGTGCTAGAGATCTTTCAGTACGTTTGTCCTACGAGCAGTACTTC. It is translated as CSARDLSVRLSYEQYF.

This clonotype was seen many times. The chain uses TRBV6-1 and TRBJ2-2; D is uncertain. In germline, CDR1 is MNHNS, CDR2 SASEGT. The V end lost 6 bases, the J end lost 6 bases, and 8 bases lay between the germline ends. The CDR3 is 12 residues long. CDR3 sequence: CASSQVAGELFF. Written as DNA, the CDR3 is TGTGCCAGCAGCCAGGTTGCCGGGGAGCTGTTTTTT.

This clonotype has a count of ten or more. The V and J genes are TRBV11-2 and TRBJ2-2, with a weak D call TRBD1 (6 bases). The V gene lost 1 base and the J gene lost 7 bases, with 10 bases spanning the gap. CDR3 length: 14 residues. CDR1 is SGHAT and CDR2 is FQNNGV in the germline V gene. The CDR3 loop is CASSLGQVDGELFF. CDR3 bases: TGTGCCAGCAGCTTAGGACAGGTGGACGGGGAGCTGTTTTTT.

This clonotype turned up a few times. This sequence joins TRBV24-1 and TRBJ2-1; 13 nucleotides line up with TRBD2. The CDR3 length is 17 residues. Unmatched junction bases numbered 10, after V lost 3 bases and J lost 9 bases. The germline V gene has CDR1 KGHDR and CDR2 SFDVKD. CDR3 residues: CATSDAKGLAGSSEQFF. CDR3 DNA: TGTGCCACCAGTGATGCAAAGGGACTAGCGGGATCAAGTGAGCAGTTCTTC.

The chain combines TRBV12-3 or TRBV12-4 with TRBJ1-1; TRBD1 might be the D (5 bases). The CDR3 has 15 amino acids. V gave up 5 bases and J gave up 3 bases, with 16 bases separating them. CDR3 amino acids: CASSGGLGVHTEAFF. CDR3 DNA: TGTGCCAGCAGTGGGGGATTAGGAGTGCACACTGAAGCTTTCTTT.

This chain links TRBV9 with TRBJ2-1; unclear D gene. Germline V lookup: CDR1 SGDLS, CDR2 YYNGEE. The CDR3 is 16 amino acids. Trimming removed 0 bases at V and 7 bases at J, with 17 bases between. The CDR3, as DNA: TGTGCCAGCAGCGTAGGAACCGGGCGAGAGTGGAATGAGCAGTTCTTC. It codes for CASSVGTGREWNEQFF.